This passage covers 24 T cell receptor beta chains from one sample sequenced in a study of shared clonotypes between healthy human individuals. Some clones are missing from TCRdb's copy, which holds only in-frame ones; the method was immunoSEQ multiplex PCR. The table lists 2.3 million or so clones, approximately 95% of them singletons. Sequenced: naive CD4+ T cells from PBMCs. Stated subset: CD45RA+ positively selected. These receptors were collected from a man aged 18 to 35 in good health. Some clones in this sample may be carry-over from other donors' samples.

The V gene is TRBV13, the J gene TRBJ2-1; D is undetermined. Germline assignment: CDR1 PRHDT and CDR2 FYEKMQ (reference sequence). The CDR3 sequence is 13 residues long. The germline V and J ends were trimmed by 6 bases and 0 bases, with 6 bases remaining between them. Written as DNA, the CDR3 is TGTGCCAGCAGTACGAGCTCCTACAATGAGCAGTTCTTC. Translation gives CASSTSSYNEQFF.

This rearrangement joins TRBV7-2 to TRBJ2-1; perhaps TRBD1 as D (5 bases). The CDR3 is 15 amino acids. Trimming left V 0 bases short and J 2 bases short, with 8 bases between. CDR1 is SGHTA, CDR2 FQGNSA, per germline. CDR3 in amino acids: CASSLAVTAYNEQFF. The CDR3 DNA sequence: TGTGCCAGCAGCTTAGCCGTGACAGCCTACAATGAGCAGTTCTTC. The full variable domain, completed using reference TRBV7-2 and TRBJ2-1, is GAGVSQSPSNKVTEKGKDVELRCDPISGHTALYWYRQSLGQGLEFLIYFQGNSAPDKSGLPSDRFSAERTGGSVSTLTIQRTQQEDSAVYLCASSLAVTAYNEQFFGPGTRLTVL.

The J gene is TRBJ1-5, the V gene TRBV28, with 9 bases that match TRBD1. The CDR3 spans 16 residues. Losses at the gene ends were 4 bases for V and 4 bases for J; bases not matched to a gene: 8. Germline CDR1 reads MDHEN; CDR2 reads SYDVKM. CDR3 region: CASSSPSTGGNQPQHF. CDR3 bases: TGTGCCAGCAGTTCCCCTTCGACAGGGGGAAATCAGCCCCAGCATTTT.

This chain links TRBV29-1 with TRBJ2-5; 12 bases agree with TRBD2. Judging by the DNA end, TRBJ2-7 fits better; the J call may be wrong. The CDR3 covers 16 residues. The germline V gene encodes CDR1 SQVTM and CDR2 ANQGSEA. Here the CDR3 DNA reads TGCAGCGTCTCCAGACTAGCGGGAGTGGGTAGCTACGAGCAGTACTTC. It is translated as CSVSRLAGVGSYEQYF.

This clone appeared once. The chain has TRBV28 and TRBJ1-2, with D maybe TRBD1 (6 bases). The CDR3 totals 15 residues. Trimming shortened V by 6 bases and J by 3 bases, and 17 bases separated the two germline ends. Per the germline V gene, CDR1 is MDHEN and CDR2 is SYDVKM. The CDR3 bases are TGTGCCAGCAGCCCTACAGGGAGCGGGGACTATGGCTACACCTTC. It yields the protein CASSPTGSGDYGYTF.

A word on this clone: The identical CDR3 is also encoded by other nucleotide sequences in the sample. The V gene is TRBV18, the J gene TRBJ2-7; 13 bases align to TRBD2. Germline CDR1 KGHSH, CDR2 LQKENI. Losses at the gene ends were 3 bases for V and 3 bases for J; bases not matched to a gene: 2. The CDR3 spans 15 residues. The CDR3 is CASSPGLAGDYEQYF. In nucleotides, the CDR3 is TGTGCCAGCTCACCCGGACTAGCGGGAGACTACGAGCAGTACTTC.

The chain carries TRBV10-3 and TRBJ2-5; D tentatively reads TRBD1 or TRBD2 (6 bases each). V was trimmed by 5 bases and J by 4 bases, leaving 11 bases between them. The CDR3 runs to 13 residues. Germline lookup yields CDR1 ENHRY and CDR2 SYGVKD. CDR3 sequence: CAISPRGGETQYF. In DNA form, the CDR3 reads TGTGCCATCAGTCCCAGGGGAGGAGAGACCCAGTACTTC.

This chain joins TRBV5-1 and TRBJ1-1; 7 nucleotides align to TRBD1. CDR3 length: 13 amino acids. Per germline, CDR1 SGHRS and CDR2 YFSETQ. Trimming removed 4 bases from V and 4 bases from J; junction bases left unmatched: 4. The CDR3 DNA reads TGCGCCAGCAGCGAACAGGGGATCACTGAAGCTTTCTTT. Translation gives CASSEQGITEAFF.

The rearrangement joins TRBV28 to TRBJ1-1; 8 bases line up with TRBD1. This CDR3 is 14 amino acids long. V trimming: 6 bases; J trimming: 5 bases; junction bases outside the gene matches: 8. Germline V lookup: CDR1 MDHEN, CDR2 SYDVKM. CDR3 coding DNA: TGTGCCAGCAGCAGACAGGGGATCAGAACTGAAGCTTTCTTT. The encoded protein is CASSRQGIRTEAFF. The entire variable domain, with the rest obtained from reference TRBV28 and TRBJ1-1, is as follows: DVKVTQSSRYLVKRTGEKVFLECVQDMDHENMFWYRQDPGLGLRLIYFSYDVKMKEKGDIPEGYSVSREKKERFSLILESASTNQTSMYLCASSRQGIRTEAFFGQGTRLTVV.

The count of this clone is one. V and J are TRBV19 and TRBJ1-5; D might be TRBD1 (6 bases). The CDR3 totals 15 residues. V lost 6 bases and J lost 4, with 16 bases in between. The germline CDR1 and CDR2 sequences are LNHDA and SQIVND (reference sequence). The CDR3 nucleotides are TGTGCCAGTAGCCGCCAGGGGATCCGGAATCAGCCCCAGCATTTT. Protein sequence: CASSRQGIRNQPQHF.

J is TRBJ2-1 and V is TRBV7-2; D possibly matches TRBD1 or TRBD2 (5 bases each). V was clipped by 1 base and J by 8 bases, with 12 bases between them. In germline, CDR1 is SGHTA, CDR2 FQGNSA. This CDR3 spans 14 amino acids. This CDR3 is CASSLGDPQDEQFF. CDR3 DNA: TGTGCCAGCAGCTTAGGGGACCCCCAGGATGAGCAGTTCTTC.

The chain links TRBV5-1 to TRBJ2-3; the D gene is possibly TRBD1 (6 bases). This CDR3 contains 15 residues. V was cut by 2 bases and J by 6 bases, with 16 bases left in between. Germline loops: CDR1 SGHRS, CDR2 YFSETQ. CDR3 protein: CASSLTGTRGDTQYF. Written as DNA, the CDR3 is TGCGCCAGCAGCTTAACAGGAACAAGGGGGGATACGCAGTATTTT.

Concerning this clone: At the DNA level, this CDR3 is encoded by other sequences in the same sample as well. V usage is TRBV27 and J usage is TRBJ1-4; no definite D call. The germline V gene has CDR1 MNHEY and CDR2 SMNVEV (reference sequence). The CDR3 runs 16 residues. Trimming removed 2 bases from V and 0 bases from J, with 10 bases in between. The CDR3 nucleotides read TGTGCCAGCAGTTTACTTGGGAGGGCAACTAATGAAAAACTGTTTTTT. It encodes CASSLLGRATNEKLFF.

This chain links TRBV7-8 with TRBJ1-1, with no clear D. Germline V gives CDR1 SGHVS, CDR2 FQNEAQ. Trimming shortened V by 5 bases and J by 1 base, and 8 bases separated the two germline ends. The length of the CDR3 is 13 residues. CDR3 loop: CASSLRPNTEAFF. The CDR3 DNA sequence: TGTGCCAGCAGCCTCAGACCGAACACTGAAGCTTTCTTT.

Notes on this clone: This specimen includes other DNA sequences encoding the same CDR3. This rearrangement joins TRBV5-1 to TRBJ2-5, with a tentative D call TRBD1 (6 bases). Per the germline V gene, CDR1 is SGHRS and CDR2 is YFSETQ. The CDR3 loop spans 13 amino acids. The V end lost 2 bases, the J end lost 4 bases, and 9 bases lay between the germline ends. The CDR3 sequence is CASSLQGGETQYF. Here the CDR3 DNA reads TGCGCCAGCAGCTTACAGGGTGGAGAGACCCAGTACTTC. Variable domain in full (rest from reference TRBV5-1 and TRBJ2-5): KAGVTQTPRYLIKTRGQQVTLSCSPISGHRSVSWYQQTPGQGLQFLFEYFSETQRNKGNFPGRFSGRQFSNSRSEMNVSTLELGDSALYLCASSLQGGETQYFGPGTRLLVL.

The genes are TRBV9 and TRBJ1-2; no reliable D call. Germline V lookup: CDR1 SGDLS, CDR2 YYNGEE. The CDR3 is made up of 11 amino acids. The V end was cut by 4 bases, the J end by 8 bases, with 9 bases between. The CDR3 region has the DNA TGTGCCAGCAGCCCCGGGTTCGGCTACACCTTC. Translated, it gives CASSPGFGYTF.

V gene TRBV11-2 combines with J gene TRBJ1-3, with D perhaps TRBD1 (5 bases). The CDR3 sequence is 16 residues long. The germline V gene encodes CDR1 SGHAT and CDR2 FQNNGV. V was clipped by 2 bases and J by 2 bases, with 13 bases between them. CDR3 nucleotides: TGTGCCAGCAGCTTACTGGGGCCAGGGACTGGAAACACCATATATTTT. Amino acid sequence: CASSLLGPGTGNTIYF.

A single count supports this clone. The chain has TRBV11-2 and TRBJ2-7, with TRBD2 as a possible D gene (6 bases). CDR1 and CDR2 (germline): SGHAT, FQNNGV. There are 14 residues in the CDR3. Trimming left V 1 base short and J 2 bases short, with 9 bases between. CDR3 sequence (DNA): TGTGCCAGCAGCTTAGGGGGACTTGCCTACGAGCAGTACTTC. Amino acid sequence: CASSLGGLAYEQYF. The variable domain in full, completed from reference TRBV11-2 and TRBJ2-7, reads EAGVAQSPRYKIIEKRQSVAFWCNPISGHATLYWYQQILGQGPKLLIQFQNNGVVDDSQLPKDRFSAERLKGVDSTLKIQPAKLEDSAVYLCASSLGGLAYEQYFGPGTRLTVT.

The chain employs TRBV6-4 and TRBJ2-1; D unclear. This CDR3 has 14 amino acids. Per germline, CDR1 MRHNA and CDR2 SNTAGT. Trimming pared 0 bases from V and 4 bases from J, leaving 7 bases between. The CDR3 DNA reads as TGTGCCAGCAGTGACTCAATCGCGTACAATGAGCAGTTCTTC. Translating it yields CASSDSIAYNEQFF.

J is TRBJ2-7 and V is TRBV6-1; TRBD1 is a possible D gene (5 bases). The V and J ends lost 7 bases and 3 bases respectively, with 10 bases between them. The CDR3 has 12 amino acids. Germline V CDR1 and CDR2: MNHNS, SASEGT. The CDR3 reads CASTPRGYEQYF. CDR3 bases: TGTGCCAGCACCCCAAGGGGCTACGAGCAGTACTTC.

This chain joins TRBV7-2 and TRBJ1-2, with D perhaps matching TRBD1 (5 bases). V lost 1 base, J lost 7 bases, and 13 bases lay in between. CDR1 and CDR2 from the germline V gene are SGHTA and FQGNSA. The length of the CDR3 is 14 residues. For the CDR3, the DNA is TGTGCCAGCAGCTTAGAGGGCAGGGTGAGTGGCTACACCTTC. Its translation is CASSLEGRVSGYTF. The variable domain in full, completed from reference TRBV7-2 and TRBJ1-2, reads GAGVSQSPSNKVTEKGKDVELRCDPISGHTALYWYRQSLGQGLEFLIYFQGNSAPDKSGLPSDRFSAERTGGSVSTLTIQRTQQEDSAVYLCASSLEGRVSGYTFGSGTRLTVV.

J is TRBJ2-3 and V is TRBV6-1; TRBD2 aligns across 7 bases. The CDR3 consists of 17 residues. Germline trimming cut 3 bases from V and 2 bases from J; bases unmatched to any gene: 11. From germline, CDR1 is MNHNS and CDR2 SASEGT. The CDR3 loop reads CASSDRGVAGLTDTQYF. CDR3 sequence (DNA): TGTGCCAGCAGTGACCGCGGTGTAGCGGGCCTCACAGATACGCAGTATTTT.

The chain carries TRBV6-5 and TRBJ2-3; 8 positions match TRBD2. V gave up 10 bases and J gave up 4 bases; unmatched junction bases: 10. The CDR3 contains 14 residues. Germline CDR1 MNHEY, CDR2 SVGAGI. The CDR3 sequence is CATSRAGGPDTQYF. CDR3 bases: TGTGCCACCTCGCGGGCGGGAGGTCCAGATACGCAGTATTTT.

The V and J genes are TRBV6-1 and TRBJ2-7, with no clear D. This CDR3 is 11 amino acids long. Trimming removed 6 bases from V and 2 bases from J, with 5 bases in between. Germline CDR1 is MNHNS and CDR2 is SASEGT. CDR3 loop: CASRTTYEQYF. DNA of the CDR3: TGTGCCAGCAGAACCACCTACGAGCAGTACTTC.